A single sample gave rise to the 9 T cell receptor beta chains below, sequenced in a study of blood T cell repertoires in COVID-19 (TCRdb year 2020). Library method: the immunoSEQ multiplex PCR assay. TCRdb re-hosts the immuneACCESS table, in-frame sequences only. Its copies lack some clones; in the studies checked, an unresolved V gene accounts for under half of them, and the cause for the rest is not known. This sample is represented by about 130,000 clones; 80% to 85% of them were singletons. The ten largest make up 15% to 20% of the sample. The sequencing sample was made of PBMCs or T cells enriched from blood (not recorded which). The receptors were sampled from a young man who had recovered from COVID-19.

J is TRBJ2-5 and V is TRBV13; 9 bases fit TRBD1. After removal of 4 bases from V and 5 bases from J, the junction contained 5 bases not matched to a gene. Germline V gene data show CDR1 as PRHDT and CDR2 as FYEKMQ (reference sequence). The CDR3 sequence is 14 residues long. For the CDR3, the DNA is TGTGCCAGCAGCTCGGACAGGGGTGAGGAGACCCAGTACTTC. It specifies CASSSDRGEETQYF.

This sequence joins TRBV20-1 and TRBJ1-2, with D tentatively TRBD1 (6 bases). Germline V gene sequence: CDR1 DFQATT, CDR2 SNEGSKA (reference sequence). With 3 bases removed from V and 4 bases from J, the gap between germline ends came to 15 bases. The CDR3 runs to 14 residues. CDR3 coding DNA: TGCAGTGCTAGTTCACCAGGGGTGGCCTATGGCTACACCTTC. It codes for CSASSPGVAYGYTF.

The V gene is TRBV7-9, the J gene TRBJ2-1, with 7 bases fitting TRBD2. Germline CDR1 SEHNR, CDR2 FQNEAQ (reference sequence). The CDR3 is 16 amino acids. V lost 0 bases to trimming and J lost 4 bases; unmatched junction nucleotides: 6. The CDR3 DNA sequence: TGTGCCAGCAGCTTAGCGGTCGGGGGGTTTTACAATGAGCAGTTCTTC. The encoded protein is CASSLAVGGFYNEQFF.

This clone was detected a few times. The V and J genes are TRBV3-1 (or the pseudogene TRBV3-2) and TRBJ2-7; D is ambiguous. CDR3 length equals 13 residues. V was shortened by 4 bases and J by 1 base, with 8 bases between the two germline ends. CDR1 is LGHDT and CDR2 is YNNKEL in the germline V gene (reference sequence). Here the CDR3 DNA reads TGTGCCAGCAGCCGAGACCGTTCCTACGAGCAGTACTTC. Translating it yields CASSRDRSYEQYF.

The chain links TRBV28 to TRBJ1-2; D ambiguous. V was pared by 5 bases and J by 5 bases, with 9 bases between. The CDR3 extends over 12 amino acids. Germline V gene lookup returns CDR1 MDHEN and CDR2 SYDVKM. CDR3 amino acids: CASSGPHYGYTF. The CDR3 DNA sequence: TGTGCCAGCAGTGGGCCCCATTATGGCTACACCTTC.

The genes are TRBV5-1 and TRBJ2-1, with D possibly TRBD1 on 6 matching bases. V was cut by 4 bases and J by 3 bases, with 11 bases left in between. This CDR3 region has 14 residues. Per the germline V gene, CDR1 is SGHRS and CDR2 is YFSETQ. CDR3 region: CASSLPGVYNEQFF. CDR3 in DNA: TGCGCCAGCAGCCTCCCAGGGGTCTACAATGAGCAGTTCTTC.

The chain couples TRBV27 to TRBJ1-2, with 9 bases matching TRBD1. V lost 5 bases, J lost 4 bases, and 8 bases stayed unmatched. The CDR3 is 15 amino acids. Looked up from germline, CDR1 is MNHEY and CDR2 is SMNVEV (reference sequence). The CDR3, as DNA: TGTGCCAGCAGTACCACAGGGGGCTGGGGCTATGGCTACACCTTC. Encoded protein: CASSTTGGWGYGYTF.

The rearrangement uses TRBV3-1 (or the pseudogene TRBV3-2) and TRBJ2-2; 7 nucleotides agree with TRBD1. V was clipped by 4 bases and J by 5 bases; unmatched bases: 10. CDR3 length equals 16 residues. Germline V gene data show CDR1 as LGHDT and CDR2 as YNNKEL (reference sequence). CDR3 amino acids: CASSPYRGIGTGELFF. Here the CDR3 DNA reads TGTGCCAGCAGCCCCTACAGGGGTATTGGAACCGGGGAGCTGTTTTTT.

The chain has TRBV19 and TRBJ1-1; tentative D call: TRBD1 (5 bases). Trimming stripped 4 bases from V and 3 bases from J, with 12 bases between. Germline CDR1 reads LNHDA; CDR2 reads SQIVND (reference sequence). This CDR3 spans 14 amino acids. CDR3 sequence (DNA): TGTGCCAGTAGTACCTATGACAGCGACACTGAAGCTTTCTTT. It is translated as CASSTYDSDTEAFF.